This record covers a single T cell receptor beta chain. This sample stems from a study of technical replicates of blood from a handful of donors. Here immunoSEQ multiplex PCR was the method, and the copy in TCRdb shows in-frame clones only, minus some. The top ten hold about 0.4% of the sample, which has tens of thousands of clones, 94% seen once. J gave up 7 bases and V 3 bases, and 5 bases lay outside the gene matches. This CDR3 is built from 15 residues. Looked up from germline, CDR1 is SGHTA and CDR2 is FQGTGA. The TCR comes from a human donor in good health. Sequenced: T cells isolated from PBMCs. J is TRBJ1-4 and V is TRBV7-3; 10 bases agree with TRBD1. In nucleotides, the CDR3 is TGTGCCAGCAGCTTGGGTCGGGACAGGGGTGAAAAACTGTTTTTT. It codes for CASSLGRDRGEKLFF.